This T cell receptor beta chain was obtained from a study of blood T cell repertoires in COVID-19. Whole-study context: Acute and convalescent COVID-19 specimens originated in the United States, Italy and Spain. Sample material is recorded as cDNA or gDNA derived from T cells, B-cell-depleted T cells, or PBMCs.

Original analysis: By means of reference gene primer amplification, nucleated cell counts were estimated. Sequencing used immunoSEQ multiplex PCR; TCRdb keeps in-frame clones, though not all of them. Clone size and the V and J calls come from that table; the DNA yielded D and trimming. This table holds 200,000 to 250,000 clones, 84% found once. V dropped 6 bases and J dropped 7 bases, with 7 bases sitting between them. The CDR3 consists of 12 residues. The V gene's germline CDR1 is LGHDT and CDR2 YNNKEL (reference sequence). Patients at the Seattle site were enrolled during active infection and followed longitudinally.

The rearrangement links TRBV3-1 (or the pseudogene TRBV3-2) to TRBJ1-6, with D uncertain. The sequenced sample was peripheral blood. This TCR came from an elderly woman with COVID-19, enrolled during active disease. The CDR3 reads CASRDTNSPLHF. The CDR3 DNA reads TGTGCCAGCAGAGACACCAATTCACCCCTCCACTTT.